Listed here are 9 T cell receptor beta chains from one sample, sequenced in a study of low-dose radiotherapy and immunotherapy resistance in tumors. Alpha- and beta-chain coverage of first-strand cDNA came from TRAV- and TRBV-specific primers. PCR amplification of the TCRs was performed with Phusion for 20 PCR cycles, and it relied on a constant-region primer together with a V-primer adapter. MiXCR, applied by TCRdb to the reads, yields one record per CDR3 protein. This table holds nearly 95,000 distinct CDR3 sequences, more than 8.5% found once. Time point denoted: before trial treatment. Material: PBMCs, obtained before treatment. The receptors here all came from a male donor with prostate cancer.

In its sample, this clonotype was seen many times. The chain employs TRBV7-2 and TRBJ2-7, with 9 bases lining up with TRBD2. CDR1 and CDR2 from the germline V gene are SGHTA and FQGNSA. V lost 5 bases to trimming and J lost 5 bases; unmatched junction nucleotides: 10. This CDR3 contains 15 residues. This CDR3 is CASSRFGLAGNEQYF. CDR3 DNA sequence: TGTGCCAGCAGCCGTTTTGGGCTAGCGGGAAACGAGCAGTACTTC.

As for this clonotype: This likely traces to a read error, being one base from a far larger clone. The rearrangement joins TRBV28 to TRBJ2-1, with D maybe TRBD2 (5 bases). The length of the CDR3 is 15 residues. V was cut by 2 bases and J by 10 bases, with 18 bases left in between. The germline V gene has CDR1 MDHEN and CDR2 SYDVKM. This chain's CDR3 is CASSLVRLAVYEQFF. The CDR3 DNA sequence: TGTGCCAGCAGTTTAGTGCGTCTAGCAGTCTACGAGCAGTTCTTC.

In this sample, this clonotype turned up many times. Here the CDR3 DNA reads TGCAGTGCCTCCTACCCGACCGGGACGGAACCCTACGAGCAGTACTTC. It codes for CSASYPTGTEPYEQYF. V usage is TRBV20-1 and J usage is TRBJ2-7, with D possibly called TRBD1 or TRBD2 (5 bases each). The V gene's germline CDR1 is DFQATT and CDR2 SNEGSKA (reference sequence). The CDR3 contains 16 residues. The ends were cut back, 6 bases at V and 2 bases at J, with 23 bases in the middle.

For this clonotype: Given a far larger clone just one base away, this is likely a sequencing read error. The chain has TRBV5-4 and TRBJ2-7; 8 bases are shared with TRBD2. Germline V gene data show CDR1 as SGHNT and CDR2 as YYREEE (reference sequence). The V gene end was trimmed by 4 bases and the J gene end by 7 bases; junction bases not matched to a gene: 13. The CDR3 extends over 15 amino acids. The CDR3 loop is CASSPLTGGPGEQYF. The CDR3 DNA is TGTGCCAGCAGCCCTCTAACGGGAGGGCCCGGTGAGCAGTACTTC.

V gene TRBV6-5 combines with J gene TRBJ2-1, with 8 bases aligning to TRBD1. Germline CDR1 MNHEY, CDR2 SVGAGI. This CDR3 comprises 11 residues. V shed 5 bases, J shed 12 bases, and the junction held 3 bases outside the gene matches. This CDR3 reads CASSQGARQFF. CDR3 nucleotide sequence: TGTGCCAGCAGTCAGGGGGCAAGGCAGTTCTTC.

This clonotype was detected many times. The gene calls are TRBV29-1 and TRBJ1-6; no firm D call. The CDR3 runs 16 residues. V was pared by 7 bases and J by 6 bases, with 22 bases between. Per the germline V gene, CDR1 is SQVTM and CDR2 is ANQGSEA. This CDR3 reads CSAWSLGGESNSPLHF. Written as DNA, the CDR3 is TGCAGCGCTTGGAGTTTGGGAGGCGAGAGTAATTCACCCCTCCACTTT.

This clonotype was detected many times. The chain links TRBV7-9 to TRBJ2-1; D gene uncertain. Germline V gene sequence: CDR1 SEHNR, CDR2 FQNEAQ (reference sequence). Trimming cost V 0 bases and J 7 bases, with 10 bases left between them. The CDR3 contains 14 residues. The CDR3 DNA reads as TGTGCCAGCAGCTTAGCGGAAGCGTCTAATGAGCAGTTCTTC. Translated, it gives CASSLAEASNEQFF.

This clonotype occurred a few times. The chain has TRBV29-1 and TRBJ2-2, with a weak D call TRBD2 (7 bases). Germline values: CDR1 SQVTM, CDR2 ANQGSEA. The CDR3 covers 12 residues. Trimming shortened V by 6 bases and J by 6 bases, and 11 bases separated the two germline ends. The CDR3 is CSVLGGPGELFF. CDR3 DNA: TGCAGCGTATTGGGGGGGCCCGGGGAGCTGTTTTTT.

At least ten counts were recorded for this clonotype. The V gene is TRBV27, the J gene TRBJ1-2, with D perhaps TRBD1 (5 bases). The V gene lost 5 bases and the J gene lost 1 base, with 8 bases spanning the gap. Germline values: CDR1 MNHEY, CDR2 SMNVEV (reference sequence). The CDR3 is 13 amino acids. DNA of the CDR3: TGTGCCAGCAGTATAAGGGGTAACTATGGCTACACCTTC. As protein: CASSIRGNYGYTF.